This T cell receptor beta chain was found in a study of blood T cell repertoires in COVID-19. Background on the study: The study drew acute and convalescent COVID-19 samples from the United States, Italy and Spain.

Here immunoSEQ multiplex PCR was the method, and the copy in TCRdb shows in-frame clones only, minus some. The profile covers around 270,000 clones, with roughly 88% appearing a single time and about 3.4% taken by the ten largest. Germline V lookup: CDR1 MGHDK, CDR2 SYGVNS. The trim removed 3 bases at V and 6 bases at J, leaving 6 bases unmatched. The CDR3 loop spans 16 amino acids. J is TRBJ2-3 and V is TRBV25-1; 13 nucleotides line up with TRBD2. This TCR was recovered from a woman between 35 and 50 years old who had been exposed to COVID-19. Material for sequencing was PBMCs or T cells enriched from blood (not recorded which). CDR3: CASSDRTSGSDDTQYF. As DNA, the CDR3 is TGTGCCAGCAGTGACCGGACTAGCGGGAGCGATGATACGCAGTATTTT.